This T cell receptor beta chain stems from a study of blood T cell repertoires in COVID-19. Whole-study context: Acute and convalescent COVID-19 samples came from the United States, Italy and Spain.

In the original processing: Amplification of reference gene primers provided the estimated nucleated cell counts. Assay used: immunoSEQ multiplex PCR; TCRdb lists only in-frame clones, some missing. D and trimming come from the DNA, and the V and J calls and clone size come from that table. The sample has about 73,000 clones; about 86% are singletons. The sequence was obtained from a human donor in a cohort sampled during active COVID-19. Sequencing was performed on peripheral blood.

The CDR3 DNA reads as TGTGCCAGCAGCGTAGATACAGGGTGGGGAGAGACCCAGTACTTC. Amino acids: CASSVDTGWGETQYF. The chain employs TRBV9 and TRBJ2-5; a possible D gene is TRBD1 (6 bases). This CDR3 has 15 residues. Deletions cut 0 bases from V and 4 bases from J, with 13 bases between. Per the germline V gene, CDR1 is SGDLS and CDR2 is YYNGEE.